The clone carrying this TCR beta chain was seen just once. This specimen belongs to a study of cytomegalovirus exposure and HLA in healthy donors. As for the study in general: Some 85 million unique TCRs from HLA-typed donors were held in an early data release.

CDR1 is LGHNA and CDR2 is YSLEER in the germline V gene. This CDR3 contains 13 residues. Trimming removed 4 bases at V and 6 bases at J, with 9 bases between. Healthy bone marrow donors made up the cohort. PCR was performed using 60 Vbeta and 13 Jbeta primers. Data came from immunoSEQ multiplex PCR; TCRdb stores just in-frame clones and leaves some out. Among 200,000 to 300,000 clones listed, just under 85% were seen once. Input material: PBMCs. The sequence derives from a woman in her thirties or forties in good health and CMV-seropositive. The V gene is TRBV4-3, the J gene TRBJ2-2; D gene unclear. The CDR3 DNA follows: TGCGCCAGCAGCCGAGTATCCGCCGGGGAGCTGTTTTTT. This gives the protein CASSRVSAGELFF.